The 17 T cell receptor beta chains presented below share a single source sample, sequenced in a study of spatial heterogeneity in lung cancer. In TCRdb, the 5' RACE reads were re-called with MiXCR into one record per CDR3 protein. Here the sample spans over 90,000 distinct CDR3 sequences, approximately 8.5% being singletons. The time point is: sample taken at primary tumor resection. Unsorted whole RNA from tumor, nontumor lung or frozen PBMC underwent sequencing. Sequenced material: PBMCs, taken at surgery. These receptors all come from a male donor with early-stage non-small cell lung cancer.

This clonotype has a handful of counts. The chain uses TRBV28 and TRBJ2-7; D not resolved. Trimming removed 6 bases from V and 2 bases from J, with 11 bases in between. Per the germline V gene, CDR1 is MDHEN and CDR2 is SYDVKM. The CDR3 covers 13 residues. The chain's CDR3 is CASSRGEPYEQYF. As DNA, the CDR3 is TGTGCCAGCAGCCGCGGAGAACCCTACGAGCAGTACTTC.

The chain employs TRBV28 and TRBJ2-7; a possible D gene is TRBD2 (5 bases). V lost 2 bases, J lost 6 bases, and 11 bases lay in between. The CDR3 spans 13 residues. CDR1 MDHEN and CDR2 SYDVKM come from the germline V gene. CDR3: CASSLSTDSEQYF. The CDR3 DNA follows: TGTGCCAGCAGTTTAAGCACGGACTCCGAGCAGTACTTC.

This clonotype was picked up a small number of times. V usage is TRBV28 and J usage is TRBJ1-2; 7 positions agree with TRBD1. The CDR3 length is 15 residues. With V trimmed by 5 bases and J by 2 bases, 8 bases remained unmatched. Germline lookup yields CDR1 MDHEN and CDR2 SYDVKM. The DNA for the CDR3 is TGTGCCAGCAGTCCGGGGGACAGCGGCAACTATGGCTACACCTTC. Translated, it gives CASSPGDSGNYGYTF.

This clonotype was counted between two and nine times. This rearrangement joins TRBV6-2 or TRBV6-3 to TRBJ1-1; possible D gene TRBD1, 5 bases. With 6 bases removed from V and 4 bases from J, the gap between germline ends came to 12 bases. Germline V CDR1 and CDR2: MNHEY, SVGEGT. CDR3 length: 13 amino acids. CDR3 sequence (DNA): TGTGCCAGCAGCCACGGAGGGGTCACTGAAGCTTTCTTT. Amino acid sequence: CASSHGGVTEAFF.

This clonotype was seen a few times. The chain has TRBV29-1 and TRBJ2-1, with 12 bases that match TRBD2. Trimming took 5 bases from V and 0 from J; bases not matched to a gene: 2. Per the germline V gene, CDR1 is SQVTM and CDR2 is ANQGSEA. The CDR3 contains 15 residues. CDR3 coding DNA: TGCAGCGTTCCACTAGCGGGAGGCTCCTACAATGAGCAGTTCTTC. Translation: CSVPLAGGSYNEQFF.

This clonotype was detected a few times. The J gene is TRBJ2-2, the V gene TRBV11-2, with D uncertain. The CDR3 is 17 residues long. Germline assignment: CDR1 SGHAT and CDR2 FQNNGV. V was trimmed by 4 bases and J by 6 bases, leaving 21 bases between them. In nucleotides, the CDR3 is TGTGCCAGCAGCTATTCCCTGGAGACCCCGACCGCCGGGGAGCTGTTTTTT. Translating it yields CASSYSLETPTAGELFF.

This clonotype was picked up many times. The V call is TRBV18, the J call TRBJ2-7, with TRBD2 matching 8 bases. V shed 3 bases and J 2 bases; nucleotides not matched to a gene: 3. The germline CDR1 and CDR2 sequences are KGHSH and LQKENI. This CDR3 comprises 14 residues. This CDR3 reads CASSPPGLAYEQYF. CDR3 coding DNA: TGTGCCAGCTCACCTCCGGGACTAGCCTACGAGCAGTACTTC.

This clonotype was seen many times. V usage is TRBV29-1 and J usage is TRBJ2-5; D might be TRBD1 (6 bases). Germline V gives CDR1 SQVTM, CDR2 ANQGSEA. CDR3 length equals 13 residues. Trimming cost V 5 bases and J 5 bases, with 15 bases left between them. The CDR3 loop is CSVTRQVGETQYF. The CDR3, as DNA: TGCAGCGTTACCCGACAGGTCGGGGAGACCCAGTACTTC.

Ten or more counts support this clonotype. The rearrangement links TRBV20-1 to TRBJ2-5, with D perhaps assigned TRBD1 or TRBD2 (5 bases each). The CDR3 has 13 amino acids. Between the trimmed V and J ends, which lost 0 bases and 5 bases, there was a span of 10 bases. Germline CDR1 DFQATT, CDR2 SNEGSKA (reference sequence). CDR3 loop: CSARDGGWETQYF. The DNA for the CDR3 is TGCAGTGCTAGAGATGGGGGTTGGGAGACCCAGTACTTC.

This clonotype showed up just a few times. The chain has TRBV6-6 and TRBJ2-3, with D possibly matching TRBD2 (5 bases). With 8 bases removed from V and 5 bases from J, the gap between germline ends came to 17 bases. The germline CDR1 and CDR2 sequences are MNHNY and SVGAGI (reference sequence). The CDR3 is 14 residues long. The CDR3 loop is CASVKSVEGDTQYF. CDR3 nucleotide sequence: TGTGCCAGCGTCAAAAGTGTAGAGGGAGATACGCAGTATTTT.

This clonotype came up many times. This chain joins TRBV4-3 and TRBJ2-7; no clear D gene. Germline-derived CDR1 and CDR2 are LGHNA and YSLEER. Trimming took 3 bases from V and 2 from J, leaving 14 bases between them. This CDR3 is 15 amino acids long. The CDR3 DNA reads as TGCGCCAGCAGCCACCGGTCAGGAGCCCCCTACGAGCAGTACTTC. Encoded protein: CASSHRSGAPYEQYF.

This clonotype was observed at least ten times. This rearrangement joins TRBV4-2 to TRBJ1-1, with D perhaps TRBD1 (5 bases). The CDR3 is made up of 14 amino acids. Germline lookup yields CDR1 LGHNA and CDR2 YNFKEQ. Trimming shortened V by 2 bases and J by 6 bases, and 13 bases separated the two germline ends. CDR3 in DNA: TGTGCCAGCAGCCAACGCAGGGATCGGGCTGAAGCTTTCTTT. Translated, it gives CASSQRRDRAEAFF.

This clonotype was observed a few times. The V gene is TRBV4-3, the J gene TRBJ1-1; no clear D gene. V lost 4 bases, J lost 0 bases, and 9 bases lay in between. The CDR3 sequence is 14 residues long. Germline CDR1 LGHNA, CDR2 YSLEER. CDR3 sequence (DNA): TGCGCCAGCAGCCCGAGGGTACTGAACACTGAAGCTTTCTTT. Translation: CASSPRVLNTEAFF.

In this sample, this clonotype turned up a few times. The chain is built from TRBV5-6 and TRBJ2-3; 7 bases line up with TRBD1. The CDR3 has 15 amino acids. Germline assignment: CDR1 SGHDT and CDR2 YYEEEE. J was trimmed by 2 bases and V by 4 bases; bases with no gene match: 7. CDR3 in DNA: TGTGCCAGCAGCGTTCCCGGGACAGCCACAGATACGCAGTATTTT. This translates into CASSVPGTATDTQYF.

The chain has TRBV5-1 and TRBJ2-5; 8 nucleotides align to TRBD2. Germline CDR1 reads SGHRS; CDR2 reads YFSETQ. The CDR3 runs 15 residues. V gave up 1 base and J gave up 1 base; unmatched junction bases: 3. Written as DNA, the CDR3 is TGCGCCAGCAGCTTGCTTGCGGGGGGCCAAGAGACCCAGTACTTC. Protein product: CASSLLAGGQETQYF.

This sequence joins TRBV11-1 and TRBJ2-7; D remains ambiguous. V was shortened by 1 base and J by 0 bases, with 10 bases between the two germline ends. This CDR3 is built from 15 residues. The V gene's germline CDR1 is SGHAT and CDR2 FQDESV (reference sequence). This CDR3 is CASSLVPDRSYEQYF. The CDR3 region has the DNA TGTGCCAGCAGCTTAGTTCCGGACCGCTCCTACGAGCAGTACTTC.

There are many counts of this clonotype. DNA for the CDR3: TGTGCCAGCAGTTTAGAGGGGACTGCCAGCAATCAGCCCCAGCATTTT. It encodes CASSLEGTASNQPQHF. The gene calls are TRBV28 and TRBJ1-5; D is perhaps TRBD1 (5 bases). Trimming cost V 2 bases and J 1 base, with 12 bases left between them. There are 16 residues in the CDR3. CDR1 is MDHEN, CDR2 SYDVKM, per germline.